Below, 11 T cell receptor beta chains from the same sample are listed, as sequenced in a study of T-cell reconstitution after alpha-beta-depleted transplantation in children. Preparation of the TCRbeta library used unique molecular identifiers. TCRdb ran MiXCR on the PCR reads and lists one entry per CDR3 protein. The data hold about 690,000 distinct CDR3 sequences, with roughly 15% observed a single time. The sample was PBMCs from the stem cell graft donor, taken from the stem cell graft. The receptors here all came from a human donor who donated a stem cell graft to a child with acute myeloid leukemia.

This clonotype was seen a few times. The J gene is TRBJ2-3, the V gene TRBV9; 8 bases agree with TRBD2. V was pared by 2 bases and J by 1 base, with 12 bases of the junction left unmatched. Germline V gene sequence: CDR1 SGDLS, CDR2 YYNGEE. The length of the CDR3 is 18 residues. CDR3 sequence reads: CASSVSSPGRGGTDTQYF. CDR3 DNA: TGTGCCAGCAGCGTGTCTTCCCCCGGGCGGGGGGGCACAGATACGCAGTATTTT.

This chain connects TRBV12-3 or TRBV12-4 to TRBJ2-2; D is possibly TRBD2 (6 bases). There are 13 residues in the CDR3. Trimming took off 7 bases at V and 6 bases at J, with 12 bases between the two ends. CDR3 DNA sequence: TGTGCCAGCACCCCGGAGGGGCCCGGGGAGCTGTTTTTT. Its protein product is CASTPEGPGELFF.

The table lists this clonotype with many counts. The V and J genes are TRBV20-1 and TRBJ2-3; D is unclear. The V end was cut by 0 bases, the J end by 6 bases, with 16 bases between. The CDR3 spans 15 residues. Germline V gives CDR1 DFQATT, CDR2 SNEGSKA (reference sequence). Here the CDR3 reads CSARDKVAGWDTQYF. The CDR3 nucleotides are TGCAGTGCTAGAGATAAGGTGGCTGGGTGGGATACGCAGTATTTT.

This clonotype was recorded a few times. The chain joins TRBV5-1 to TRBJ1-3; no definite D call. V dropped 4 bases and J dropped 2 bases, with 7 bases sitting between them. In germline, CDR1 is SGHRS, CDR2 YFSETQ. The CDR3 runs 13 residues. The CDR3: CASSPQTGNTIYF. CDR3 bases: TGCGCCAGCAGCCCCCAAACTGGAAACACCATATATTTT.

Ten or more counts support this clonotype. The rearrangement links TRBV20-1 to TRBJ1-6, with D hard to call. Germline-derived CDR1 and CDR2 are DFQATT and SNEGSKA (reference sequence). This CDR3 has 14 amino acids. The V and J ends lost 6 bases and 10 bases respectively, with 19 bases between them. The CDR3 loop reads CSAKIQAIESPLHF. The CDR3 bases are TGCAGTGCGAAAATCCAGGCAATCGAGTCACCCCTCCACTTT.

This clonotype appeared a few times. The chain has TRBV14 and TRBJ2-1; D may be TRBD1 (5 bases). V lost 2 bases and J lost 3, with 14 bases in between. Germline V gene data show CDR1 as SGHDN and CDR2 as FVKESK. The CDR3 is 16 amino acids. The CDR3 region is CASSQFRDRLYNEQFF. In DNA, the CDR3 is TGTGCCAGCAGCCAATTCCGAGACAGACTCTACAATGAGCAGTTCTTC.

This clonotype was detected ten times or more. The chain employs TRBV20-1 and TRBJ2-3; TRBD2 aligns across 12 bases. Germline values: CDR1 DFQATT, CDR2 SNEGSKA (reference sequence). CDR3 length: 16 residues. The V and J ends lost 3 bases and 5 bases, in that order; junction bases with no gene match: 9. CDR3 coding DNA: TGCAGTGCTAGGGCTACTAGCGGGGGGAGTGGAGATACGCAGTATTTT. Amino acid sequence: CSARATSGGSGDTQYF.

As regards this clonotype: This may stem from a read error, because a much larger clone lies one nucleotide away. The chain carries TRBV6-1 and TRBJ2-7, with D hard to call. This CDR3 has 15 amino acids. Per germline, CDR1 MNHNS and CDR2 SASEGT. V was shortened by 3 bases and J by 5 bases, with 17 bases between the two germline ends. The CDR3 reads CASSERHPSADEQYF. CDR3 coding DNA: TGTGCCAGCAGTGAGAGGCATCCGAGCGCCGACGAGCAGTACTTC.

The genes are TRBV27 and TRBJ1-5, with 8 bases that match TRBD1. CDR3 length: 17 amino acids. J was trimmed by 2 bases and V by 2 bases; bases with no gene match: 8. CDR1 MNHEY and CDR2 SMNVEV come from the germline V gene (reference sequence). CDR3 loop: CASSLTGTGTGNQPQHF. In nucleotides, the CDR3 is TGTGCCAGCAGTTTAACTGGGACAGGTACCGGCAATCAGCCCCAGCATTTT.

In this sample, this clonotype turned up many times. This sequence joins TRBV5-5 and TRBJ1-6, with D uncertain. The CDR3 runs to 14 residues. Trimming removed 0 bases from V and 6 bases from J, with 7 bases in between. CDR1 is SGHKS and CDR2 is YYEKEE in the germline V gene (reference sequence). The CDR3 spells CASSLAHRNSPLHF. For the CDR3, the DNA is TGTGCCAGCAGCTTGGCCCATCGTAATTCACCCCTCCACTTT. Using reference TRBV5-5 and TRBJ1-6 for the parts outside the CDR3, the full variable domain is DAGVTQSPTHLIKTRGQQVTLRCSPISGHKSVSWYQQVLGQGPQFIFQYYEKEERGRGNFPDRFSARQFPNYSSELNVNALLLGDSALYLCASSLAHRNSPLHFGNGTRLTVT.

This clonotype has a handful of counts. The chain has TRBV15 and TRBJ1-1, with D perhaps matching TRBD1 (6 bases). V lost 0 bases and J lost 6, with 11 bases in between. Germline loops: CDR1 LNHNV, CDR2 YYDKDF (reference sequence). The CDR3 is 14 amino acids. CDR3 sequence reads: CATSRDRGNSEAFF. For the CDR3, the DNA is TGTGCCACCAGCAGAGACAGGGGAAATTCTGAAGCTTTCTTT.